The clone carrying this T cell receptor beta chain has a count of ten or more. Its antigen is not known. These data belong to a study of T cells after yellow fever vaccination. Study-wide results and limits: Booster samples showed a return of most primary-vaccination clones (almost 97% CD4, around 85% CD8).

There are 14 residues in the CDR3. Germline V lookup: CDR1 DFQATT, CDR2 SNEGSKA (reference sequence). V shed 5 bases and J 4 bases; nucleotides not matched to a gene: 9. TCRdb re-called the 5' RACE reads with MiXCR, one entry per CDR3 protein. The data contain more than 90,000 distinct CDR3 sequences, 8.4% of them singletons. The clonotype was recovered from a man aged 25-45 years who received the YFV17D yellow fever vaccine. The V and J genes are TRBV20-1 and TRBJ2-3, with 7 bases lining up with TRBD2. The starting material was CD8+ T cells sorted from PBMCs, obtained 45 days after the yellow fever booster vaccination. The CDR3 is CSAWAGEGPDTQYF. The CDR3 coding sequence is TGCAGTGCTTGGGCGGGAGAAGGGCCAGATACGCAGTATTTT.